This T cell receptor beta chain was sequenced for a study of blood T cell repertoires in COVID-19. Study background: The United States, Italy and Spain supplied acute and convalescent COVID-19 samples. The analysed material was cDNA or gDNA that came from T cells, B-cell-depleted T cells, or PBMCs.

In the source study's methods: It was from reference gene primer amplification that nucleated cell counts were estimated. TCRdb's copy holds only in-frame clones and misses some; the assay was immunoSEQ multiplex PCR. From that table come the V and J calls and clone size; the DNA was used to work out D and trimming. Here the sample spans around 81,000 clones, 88% being singletons. Germline assignment: CDR1 LNHDA and CDR2 SQIVND (reference sequence). CDR3 length: 16 residues. Losses at the gene ends were 2 bases for V and 7 bases for J; bases not matched to a gene: 8. This TCR was recovered from a man in his 70s with acute or convalescent COVID-19. Sequenced: peripheral blood. The genes are TRBV19 and TRBJ2-1; 10 bases are shared with TRBD2. CDR3 protein: CASSISEREGRNEQFF. The CDR3 nucleotides read TGTGCCAGTAGTATAAGCGAGCGGGAGGGAAGGAATGAGCAGTTCTTC.